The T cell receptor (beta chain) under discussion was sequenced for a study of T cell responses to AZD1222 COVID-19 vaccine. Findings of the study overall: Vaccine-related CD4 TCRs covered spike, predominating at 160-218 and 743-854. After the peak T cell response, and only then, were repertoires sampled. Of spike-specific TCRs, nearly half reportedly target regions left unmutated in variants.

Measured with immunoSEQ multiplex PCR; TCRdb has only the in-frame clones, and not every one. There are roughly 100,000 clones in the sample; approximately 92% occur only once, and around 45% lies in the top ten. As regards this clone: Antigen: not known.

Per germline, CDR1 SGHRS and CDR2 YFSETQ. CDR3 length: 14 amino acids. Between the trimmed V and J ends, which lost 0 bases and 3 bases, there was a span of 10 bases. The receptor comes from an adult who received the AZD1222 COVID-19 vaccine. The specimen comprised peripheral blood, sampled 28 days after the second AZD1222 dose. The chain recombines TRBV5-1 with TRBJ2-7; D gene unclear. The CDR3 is CASSLGTSRYEQYF. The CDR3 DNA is TGCGCCAGCAGCTTGGGTACAAGCCGCTACGAGCAGTACTTC.